The present entry profiles one T cell receptor beta chain with its context. Antigen: not known. The data were obtained in a study of coeliac disease. Cells were frozen in aliquots of around 500,000, and one aliquot per fraction was sequenced. TCRdb's table, derived via immunoSEQ multiplex PCR, lists solely in-frame clones and lacks some. The table records about 1,100 clones, 50% to 65% of them present only once. Study findings and constraints: Control samples showed higher TRB and TRG clonality than intraepithelial and lamina propria samples in active celiac disease. Most TRB amino acid sequences occurred in only one sample.

This sequence was found in a woman aged 25 to 39 without celiac disease. Sequenced input: intraepithelial lymphocytes from the gut.

CDR3 residues: CASRPGQGGDVNQPQHF. The CDR3 nucleotides read TGTGCCAGCAGGCCCGGACAGGGGGGGGATGTCAATCAGCCCCAGCATTTT. The chain is built from TRBV2 and TRBJ1-5; 10 nucleotides line up with TRBD1. The CDR3 runs 17 residues. Unmatched junction bases numbered 11, after V lost 6 bases and J lost 3 bases. Germline CDR1 reads SNHLY; CDR2 reads FYNNEI.